This TCR beta chain comes out of a study of blood T cell repertoires in COVID-19. Between the trimmed V and J ends, which lost 6 bases and 0 bases, there was a span of 12 bases. This CDR3 contains 14 residues. CDR1 MNHNS and CDR2 SASEGT come from the germline V gene. Original handling: How many nucleated cells were present was estimated from reference gene primer amplification. Method: immunoSEQ multiplex PCR; TCRdb's copy keeps in-frame clones and lacks some. V, J and clone size are taken as reported in that table, and D and trimming were inferred from the DNA itself. The sample records 60,000 or so clones, approximately 80% being singletons.

This rearrangement joins TRBV6-1 to TRBJ2-7, with D possibly TRBD1 on 6 matching bases. Sequenced sample: peripheral blood. This TCR came from a man aged 55 to 69 with acute or convalescent COVID-19. This CDR3 is CASSPGQFSYEQYF. The CDR3 DNA sequence: TGTGCCAGCAGCCCCGGACAGTTCTCCTACGAGCAGTACTTC.